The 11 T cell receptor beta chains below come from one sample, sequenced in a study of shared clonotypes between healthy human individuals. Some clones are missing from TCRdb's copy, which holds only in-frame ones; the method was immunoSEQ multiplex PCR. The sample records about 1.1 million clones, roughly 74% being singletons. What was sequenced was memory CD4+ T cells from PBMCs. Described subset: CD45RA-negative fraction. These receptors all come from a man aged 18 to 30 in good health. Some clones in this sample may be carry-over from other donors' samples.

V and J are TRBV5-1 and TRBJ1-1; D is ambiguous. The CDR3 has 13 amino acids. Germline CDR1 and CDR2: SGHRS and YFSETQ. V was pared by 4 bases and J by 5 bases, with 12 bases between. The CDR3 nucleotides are TGCGCCAGCAGCCAGAGGCCGGGGACTGAAGCTTTCTTT. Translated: CASSQRPGTEAFF.

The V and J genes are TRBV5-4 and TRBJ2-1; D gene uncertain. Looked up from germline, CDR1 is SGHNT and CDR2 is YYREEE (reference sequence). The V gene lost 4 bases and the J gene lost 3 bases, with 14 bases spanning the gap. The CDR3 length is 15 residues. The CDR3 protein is CASSRLGARYNEQFF. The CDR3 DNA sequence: TGTGCCAGCAGCCGCCTCGGCGCGCGCTACAATGAGCAGTTCTTC.

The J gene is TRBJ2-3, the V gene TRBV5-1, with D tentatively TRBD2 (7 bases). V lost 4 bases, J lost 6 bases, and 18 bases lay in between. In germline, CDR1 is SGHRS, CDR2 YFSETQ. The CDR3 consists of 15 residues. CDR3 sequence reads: CASSQGRGIGDTQYF. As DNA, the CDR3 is TGCGCCAGCAGCCAGGGGAGGGGAATTGGGGATACGCAGTATTTT.

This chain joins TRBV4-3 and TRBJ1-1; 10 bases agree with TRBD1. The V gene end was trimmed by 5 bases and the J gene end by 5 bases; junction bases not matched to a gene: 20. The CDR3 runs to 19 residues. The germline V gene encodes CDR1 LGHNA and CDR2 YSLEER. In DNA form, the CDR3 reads TGCGCCAGCAGCAGACTTCCGGGACAGGGGTTGCGAGGGAGAACTGAAGCTTTCTTT. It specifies CASSRLPGQGLRGRTEAFF.

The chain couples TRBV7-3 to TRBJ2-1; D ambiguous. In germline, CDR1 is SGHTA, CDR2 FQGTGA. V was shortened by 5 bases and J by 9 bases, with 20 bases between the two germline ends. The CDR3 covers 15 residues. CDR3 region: CASSLFDVRQAEQFF. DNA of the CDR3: TGTGCCAGCAGCCTATTCGACGTGCGCCAGGCTGAGCAGTTCTTC.

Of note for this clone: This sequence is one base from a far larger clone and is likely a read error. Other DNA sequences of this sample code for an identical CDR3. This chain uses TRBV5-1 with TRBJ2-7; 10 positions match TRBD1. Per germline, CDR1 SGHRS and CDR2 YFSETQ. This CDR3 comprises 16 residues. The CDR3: CASSRTGTGASYEQYF. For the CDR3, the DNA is TGTGCCAGCAGCCGTACCGGGACAGGGGCATCCTACGAGCAGTACTTC. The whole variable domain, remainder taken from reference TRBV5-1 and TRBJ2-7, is KAGVTQTPRYLIKTRGQQVTLSCSPISGHRSVSWYQQTPGQGLQFLFEYFSETQRNKGNFPGRFSGRQFSNSRSEMNVSTLELGDSALYLCASSRTGTGASYEQYFGPGTRLTVT.

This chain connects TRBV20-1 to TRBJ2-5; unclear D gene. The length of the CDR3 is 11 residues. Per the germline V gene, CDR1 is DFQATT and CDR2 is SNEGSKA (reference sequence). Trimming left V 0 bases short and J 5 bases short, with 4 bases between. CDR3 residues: CSARDWETQYF. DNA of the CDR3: TGCAGTGCTAGAGATTGGGAGACCCAGTACTTC.

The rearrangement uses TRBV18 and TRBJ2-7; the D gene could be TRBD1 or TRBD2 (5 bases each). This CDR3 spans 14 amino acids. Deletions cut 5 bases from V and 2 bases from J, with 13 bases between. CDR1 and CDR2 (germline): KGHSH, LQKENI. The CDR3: CASSTRDGTYEQYF. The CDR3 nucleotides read TGTGCCAGCTCAACCCGGGACGGGACCTACGAGCAGTACTTC.

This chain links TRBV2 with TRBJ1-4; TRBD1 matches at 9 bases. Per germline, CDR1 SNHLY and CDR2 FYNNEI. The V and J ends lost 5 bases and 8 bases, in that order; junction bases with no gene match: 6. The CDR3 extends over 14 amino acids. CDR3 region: CASSRDREVEKLFF. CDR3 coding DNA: TGTGCCAGCAGTAGGGACAGGGAGGTAGAAAAACTGTTTTTT. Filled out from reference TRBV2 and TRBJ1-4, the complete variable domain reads EPEVTQTPSHQVTQMGQEVILRCVPISNHLYFYWYRQILGQKVEFLVSFYNNEISEKSEIFDDQFSVERPDGSNFTLKIRSTKLEDSAMYFCASSRDREVEKLFFGSGTQLSVL.

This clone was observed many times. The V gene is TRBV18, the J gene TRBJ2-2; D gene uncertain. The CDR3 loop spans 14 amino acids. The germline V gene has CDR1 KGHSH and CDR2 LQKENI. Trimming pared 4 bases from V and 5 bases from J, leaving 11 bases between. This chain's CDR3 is CASSQSSQTGELFF. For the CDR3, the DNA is TGTGCCAGCTCACAATCCTCCCAGACCGGGGAGCTGTTTTTT. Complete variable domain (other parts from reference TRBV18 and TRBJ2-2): NAGVMQNPRHLVRRRGQEARLRCSPMKGHSHVYWYRQLPEEGLKFMVYLQKENIIDESGMPKERFSAEFPKEGPSILRIQQVVRGDSAAYFCASSQSSQTGELFFGEGSRLTVL.

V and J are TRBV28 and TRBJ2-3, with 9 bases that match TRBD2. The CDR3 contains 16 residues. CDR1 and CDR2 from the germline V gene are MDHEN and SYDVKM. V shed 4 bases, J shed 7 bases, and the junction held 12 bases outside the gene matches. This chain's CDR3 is CASSSLSVAGAHTQYF. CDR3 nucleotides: TGTGCCAGCAGTTCACTCTCGGTAGCGGGAGCTCATACGCAGTATTTT.